This T cell receptor beta chain was retrieved from a study of blood T cell repertoires in COVID-19. Overall study context: From T cells, B-cell-depleted T cells, or PBMCs came the material, which was cDNA or gDNA.

The CDR3 is 20 residues long. Profiling relied on immunoSEQ multiplex PCR, and the TCRdb table lists in-frame clones only, not all of them. The table lists around 300,000 clones, around 87% of them singletons. Allocation to cohorts depended on clinical history reported by the participants. Sequencing was performed on PBMCs or T cells enriched from blood (not recorded which). The chain combines TRBV21-1 with TRBJ1-4; the table calls TRBD1, which could not be checked here. TRBV21-1 is deemed a pseudogene. This TCR derives from a woman aged 18-35 years with acute COVID-19. In DNA form, the CDR3 reads TGTGCCAGCAGCAAAGTTGGGGAGACAGGCCGAGACGCAACTAATGAAAAACTGTTTTTT. Translated, it gives CASSKVGETGRDATNEKLFF.